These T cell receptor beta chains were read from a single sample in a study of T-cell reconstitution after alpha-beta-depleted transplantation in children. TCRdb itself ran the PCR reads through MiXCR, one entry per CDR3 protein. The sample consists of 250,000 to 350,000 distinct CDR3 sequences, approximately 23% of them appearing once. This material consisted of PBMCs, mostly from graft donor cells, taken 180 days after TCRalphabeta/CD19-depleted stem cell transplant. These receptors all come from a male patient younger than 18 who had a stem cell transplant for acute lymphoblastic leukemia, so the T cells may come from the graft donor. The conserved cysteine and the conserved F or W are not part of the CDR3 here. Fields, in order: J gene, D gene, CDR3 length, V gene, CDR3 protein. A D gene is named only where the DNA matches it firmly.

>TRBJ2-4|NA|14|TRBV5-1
ASSYSLDPAKNIQY
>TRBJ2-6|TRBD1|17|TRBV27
ASSLSRIITGAGANVLT
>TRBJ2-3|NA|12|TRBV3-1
ASSQEPYTDTQY
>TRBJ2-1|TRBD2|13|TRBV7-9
ASSIAGGPDNEQF
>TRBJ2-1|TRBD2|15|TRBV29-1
SVEGVFAGGPGDEQF
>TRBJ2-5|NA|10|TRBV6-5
ASISYQETQY
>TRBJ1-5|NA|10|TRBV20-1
SALDRWQPQH
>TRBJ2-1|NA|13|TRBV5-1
ASSRPDYRNNEQF
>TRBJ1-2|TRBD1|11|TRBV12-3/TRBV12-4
ASTAGTVYGYT
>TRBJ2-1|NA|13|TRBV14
ASSSRDSPVNEQF
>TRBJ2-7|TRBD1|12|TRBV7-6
ASSPRTGRYEQY
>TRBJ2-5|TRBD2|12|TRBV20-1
SARGGRARETQY
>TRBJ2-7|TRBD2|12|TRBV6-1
ASKGTIWVDEQY
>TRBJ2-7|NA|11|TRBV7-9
ASSAQGTYEQY
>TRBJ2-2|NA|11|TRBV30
AWTSTTSGELF
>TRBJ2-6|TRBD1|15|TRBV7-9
ASSLAVRGPGANVLT
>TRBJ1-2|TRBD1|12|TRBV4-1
ASSPPGTGYGYT
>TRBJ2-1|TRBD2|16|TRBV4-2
ASSQRSGTSGAYNEQF
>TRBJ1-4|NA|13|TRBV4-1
ASSQVGGTREKLF
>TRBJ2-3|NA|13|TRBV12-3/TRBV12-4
ASSTFSGFADTQY
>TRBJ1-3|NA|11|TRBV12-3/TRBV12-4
ASSLFPGNTIY
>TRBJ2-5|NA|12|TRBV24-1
ATTKQGREETQY
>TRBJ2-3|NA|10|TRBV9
ASSGLGDTQY
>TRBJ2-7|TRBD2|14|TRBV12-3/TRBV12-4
ASTKGTSSVSYEQY
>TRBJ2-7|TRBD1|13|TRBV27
ASRSTGTGAYEQY
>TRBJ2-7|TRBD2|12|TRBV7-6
ASSLRDYSYEQY
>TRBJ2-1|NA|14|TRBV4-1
ASRPLTGVSYNEQF
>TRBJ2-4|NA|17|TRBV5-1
ASSRSARTTPGAKNIQY
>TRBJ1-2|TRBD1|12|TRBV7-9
SSSRTGGLYGYT
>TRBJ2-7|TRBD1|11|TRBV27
ASSLMGQGEQY
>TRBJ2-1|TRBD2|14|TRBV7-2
ASSSGLAGSYNEQF